This T cell receptor (beta chain) was identified in a study of T cell responses to AZD1222 COVID-19 vaccine. The V segment lost 6 bases and the J segment 5 bases; nucleotides outside the gene matches: 7. CDR3 length equals 14 residues. The germline CDR1 and CDR2 sequences are KGHSH and LQKENI. Clones were read by immunoSEQ multiplex PCR, and TCRdb kept only the in-frame ones, dropping some. This sample has roughly 140,000 clones; 85% to 95% occur once, and the top ten carry around 12%. This chain uses TRBV18 with TRBJ1-1; TRBD1 matches at 9 bases. The sequencing used peripheral blood, collected after recovery from COVID-19. The sequence came from an adult who had recovered from COVID-19. The CDR3 loop reads CASSPADRGTEAFF. DNA for the CDR3: TGTGCCAGCTCCCCCGCTGACAGGGGGACTGAAGCTTTCTTT.